Described below is a single T cell receptor (beta chain) sequence and its context. The data stem from a study of response to subunit inactivated influenza vaccine. TCRdb reprocessed the RT-PCR reads via MiXCR and lists one record per CDR3 protein. The sample records over 800,000 distinct CDR3 sequences, 21% being singletons. Sequences were derived from PBMCs from blood, sampled more than 4 days after vaccination. The TCR was taken from a man aged 50 to 59 who received an inactivated influenza vaccine.

DNA of the CDR3: TGCAGCGTGGAGGGACAGGCGACCGGGACCCAGTACTTC. Translating gives CSVEGQATGTQYF. V usage is TRBV29-1 and J usage is TRBJ2-5, with 8 positions matching TRBD1. Germline V gene sequence: CDR1 SQVTM, CDR2 ANQGSEA. The CDR3 extends over 13 amino acids. V shed 6 bases and J 7 bases; nucleotides not matched to a gene: 10.